These 20 T cell receptor beta chains came from one sample sequenced in a study of cytomegalovirus exposure and HLA in healthy donors. Researchers ran the PCR with 60 Vbeta and 13 Jbeta primers. Some clones are missing from TCRdb's copy, which holds only in-frame ones; the method was immunoSEQ multiplex PCR. The sample carries around 200,000 clones, 82% recorded once. Sequencing was performed on PBMCs. Receptors originate from a woman between 40 and 55 years old in good health and CMV-seronegative.

The chain links TRBV11-2 to TRBJ2-5; 7 nucleotides match TRBD1. This CDR3 has 19 residues. Unmatched junction bases numbered 14, after V lost 0 bases and J lost 1 base. Germline CDR1 reads SGHAT; CDR2 reads FQNNGV. The CDR3 sequence: CASSLEGRRQGWPQETQYF. CDR3 sequence (DNA): TGTGCCAGCAGCTTAGAGGGCCGGAGACAGGGCTGGCCCCAAGAGACCCAGTACTTC. The whole variable domain, remainder taken from reference TRBV11-2 and TRBJ2-5, is EAGVAQSPRYKIIEKRQSVAFWCNPISGHATLYWYQQILGQGPKLLIQFQNNGVVDDSQLPKDRFSAERLKGVDSTLKIQPAKLEDSAVYLCASSLEGRRQGWPQETQYFGPGTRLLVL.

The chain has TRBV5-1 and TRBJ1-4, with D perhaps matching TRBD1 (5 bases). The CDR3 totals 14 residues. V dropped 2 bases and J dropped 6 bases, with 11 bases sitting between them. Germline V CDR1 and CDR2: SGHRS, YFSETQ. CDR3 in DNA: TGCGCCAGCAGCTTTCAAGGGGCGGATGAAAAACTGTTTTTT. This codes for CASSFQGADEKLFF.

The chain employs TRBV6-1 and TRBJ1-1; 7 positions match TRBD1. This CDR3 region has 14 residues. Per the germline V gene, CDR1 is MNHNS and CDR2 is SASEGT. The trim removed 5 bases at V and 0 bases at J, leaving 3 bases unmatched. This CDR3 reads CASSFDRVNTEAFF. The CDR3 nucleotides are TGTGCCAGCAGTTTCGACAGGGTGAACACTGAAGCTTTCTTT.

The chain carries TRBV2 and TRBJ2-2, with TRBD2 as a possible D gene (5 bases). This CDR3 is built from 15 residues. V lost 2 bases and J 6 bases, leaving 13 bases between the germline ends. Germline V CDR1 and CDR2: SNHLY, FYNNEI. CDR3 region: CASSERAGIAGELFF. Here the CDR3 DNA reads TGTGCCAGCAGTGAAAGGGCCGGGATTGCCGGGGAGCTGTTTTTT.

This clone was detected only a few times. This chain joins TRBV20-1 and TRBJ1-1, with D perhaps TRBD1 (5 bases). The CDR3 is 11 amino acids. Per the germline V gene, CDR1 is DFQATT and CDR2 is SNEGSKA (reference sequence). V lost 3 bases to trimming and J lost 5 bases, with 7 bases between them. CDR3 loop: CSARGGTEAFF. The CDR3 coding sequence is TGCAGTGCTAGGGGGGGGACTGAAGCTTTCTTT.

This chain connects TRBV6-1 to TRBJ2-7, with 8 bases fitting TRBD2. The CDR3 extends over 12 amino acids. Germline trimming cut 7 bases from V and 2 bases from J; bases unmatched to any gene: 1. Germline V lookup: CDR1 MNHNS, CDR2 SASEGT. In DNA, the CDR3 is TGTGCCAGCACGGGGGGGGCCTACGAGCAGTACTTC. Protein product: CASTGGAYEQYF.

This chain joins TRBV28 and TRBJ1-2; 8 bases are a match to TRBD1. The CDR3 totals 17 residues. Germline CDR1 reads MDHEN; CDR2 reads SYDVKM. J was trimmed by 2 bases and V by 4 bases; bases with no gene match: 12. CDR3 DNA: TGTGCCAGCAGTTACAGGGGGGCACAGGGCACCAACTATGGCTACACCTTC. Translating gives CASSYRGAQGTNYGYTF.

The chain couples TRBV30 to TRBJ1-2; TRBD1 might be the D (6 bases). The ends were cut back, 5 bases at V and 6 bases at J, with 13 bases in the middle. This CDR3 region has 12 residues. Germline CDR1 GTSNPN, CDR2 SVGIG (reference sequence). This CDR3 is CAWGTPGDGYTF. CDR3 nucleotides: TGTGCCTGGGGTACCCCAGGGGATGGCTACACCTTC. Together with reference TRBV30 and TRBJ1-2, the CDR3 gives the full variable domain: SQTIHQWPATLVQPVGSPLSLECTVEGTSNPNLYWYRQAAGRGLQLLFYSVGIGQISSEVPQNLSASRPQDRQFILSSKKLLLSDSGFYLCAWGTPGDGYTFGSGTRLTVV.

The V and J genes are TRBV18 and TRBJ1-2; 8 bases align to TRBD1. CDR1 and CDR2 (germline): KGHSH, LQKENI. After removal of 4 bases from V and 3 bases from J, the junction contained 4 bases not matched to a gene. CDR3 length equals 14 residues. This CDR3 reads CASSLTGVDYGYTF. DNA for the CDR3: TGTGCCAGCTCACTGACAGGGGTTGACTATGGCTACACCTTC.

This sequence joins TRBV18 and TRBJ1-2; D is uncertain. Between the trimmed V and J ends, which lost 5 bases and 6 bases, there was a span of 10 bases. CDR3 length: 12 residues. CDR1 and CDR2 from the germline V gene are KGHSH and LQKENI. Here the CDR3 DNA reads TGTGCCAGCTCAGTGGTCGGGGATGGCTACACCTTC. It encodes CASSVVGDGYTF.

The V and J genes are TRBV6-6 and TRBJ1-1; D is uncertain. From germline, CDR1 is MNHNY and CDR2 SVGAGI (reference sequence). Trimming took off 4 bases at V and 1 base at J, with 10 bases between the two ends. The length of the CDR3 is 14 residues. CDR3 DNA: TGTGCCAGCAGTTTCGCCGGAGGGAACACTGAAGCTTTCTTT. Protein product: CASSFAGGNTEAFF.

This clone was recorded at least ten times. This rearrangement joins TRBV6-1 to TRBJ1-1; no clear D gene. V lost 6 bases to trimming and J lost 1 base, with 9 bases between them. The CDR3 is 13 amino acids. CDR1 MNHNS and CDR2 SASEGT come from the germline V gene. This CDR3 is CASSQQRNTEAFF. CDR3 nucleotides: TGTGCCAGCAGCCAACAGAGGAACACTGAAGCTTTCTTT.

The chain couples TRBV7-2 to TRBJ1-5; 7 bases line up with TRBD1. The junction had 3 bases not matched to a gene; V was cut back by 6 bases and J by 1 base. Germline V gene lookup returns CDR1 SGHTA and CDR2 FQGNSA. The CDR3 runs to 14 residues. The CDR3 spells CASSTGESNQPQHF. CDR3 in DNA: TGTGCCAGCAGTACAGGGGAAAGCAATCAGCCCCAGCATTTT.

The chain recombines TRBV7-3 with TRBJ2-1; weak D call: TRBD1 (6 bases). Trimming cost V 2 bases and J 5 bases, with 7 bases left between them. This CDR3 is built from 13 residues. Germline V lookup: CDR1 SGHTA, CDR2 FQGTGA. For the CDR3, the DNA is TGTGCCAGCAGCTTAGGGACACACAATGAGCAGTTCTTC. This codes for CASSLGTHNEQFF.

This clone was recorded once. This chain connects TRBV7-2 to TRBJ2-5; 10 positions agree with TRBD2. The CDR3 runs 15 residues. After removal of 5 bases from V and 4 bases from J, the junction contained 7 bases not matched to a gene. CDR1 and CDR2 from the germline V gene are SGHTA and FQGNSA. The CDR3 reads CASSRQRGGGETQYF. The CDR3 coding sequence is TGTGCCAGCAGCCGCCAGCGGGGGGGCGGAGAGACCCAGTACTTC. Full variable domain (missing parts from reference TRBV7-2 and TRBJ2-5): GAGVSQSPSNKVTEKGKDVELRCDPISGHTALYWYRQSLGQGLEFLIYFQGNSAPDKSGLPSDRFSAERTGGSVSTLTIQRTQQEDSAVYLCASSRQRGGGETQYFGPGTRLLVL.

V and J are TRBV5-1 and TRBJ2-1, with D uncertain. Germline assignment: CDR1 SGHRS and CDR2 YFSETQ. The CDR3 covers 12 residues. The germline V and J ends were trimmed by 0 bases and 4 bases, with 2 bases remaining between them. The CDR3 DNA follows: TGCGCCAGCAGCTTGGCTTACAATGAGCAGTTCTTC. Translation gives CASSLAYNEQFF. Combining the CDR3 with reference TRBV5-1 and TRBJ2-1 gives the whole variable domain KAGVTQTPRYLIKTRGQQVTLSCSPISGHRSVSWYQQTPGQGLQFLFEYFSETQRNKGNFPGRFSGRQFSNSRSEMNVSTLELGDSALYLCASSLAYNEQFFGPGTRLTVL.

The chain uses TRBV5-6 and TRBJ2-2; 9 bases fit TRBD1. The germline V gene has CDR1 SGHDT and CDR2 YYEEEE. The V and J ends lost 4 bases and 4 bases, in that order; junction bases with no gene match: 5. This CDR3 has 15 amino acids. CDR3 in DNA: TGTGCCAGCAGCCGGACAGGGGTATTCACCGGGGAGCTGTTTTTT. Amino acids: CASSRTGVFTGELFF.

The V call is TRBV6-5, the J call TRBJ2-7; D remains ambiguous. Germline CDR1 MNHEY, CDR2 SVGAGI. The CDR3 covers 14 residues. Trimming pared 6 bases from V and 4 bases from J, leaving 16 bases between. The CDR3 nucleotides read TGTGCCAGCAGGACCATGCTCCACAGTTACGAGCAGTACTTC. Translation gives CASRTMLHSYEQYF.

The chain carries TRBV19 and TRBJ1-1; D is undetermined. The CDR3 runs 14 residues. The germline V gene has CDR1 LNHDA and CDR2 SQIVND (reference sequence). The germline V and J ends were trimmed by 6 bases and 0 bases, with 11 bases remaining between them. CDR3 loop: CASRWRPLNTEAFF. DNA of the CDR3: TGTGCCAGTAGATGGAGACCGCTGAACACTGAAGCTTTCTTT.

This chain links TRBV30 with TRBJ1-5; D is unclear. The V and J ends lost 0 bases and 2 bases respectively, with 11 bases between them. CDR3 length: 15 amino acids. The V gene's germline CDR1 is GTSNPN and CDR2 SVGIG (reference sequence). CDR3 DNA: TGTGCCTGGAGTGTTCTAGGTTTTGGCAATCAGCCCCAGCATTTT. Translation: CAWSVLGFGNQPQHF.